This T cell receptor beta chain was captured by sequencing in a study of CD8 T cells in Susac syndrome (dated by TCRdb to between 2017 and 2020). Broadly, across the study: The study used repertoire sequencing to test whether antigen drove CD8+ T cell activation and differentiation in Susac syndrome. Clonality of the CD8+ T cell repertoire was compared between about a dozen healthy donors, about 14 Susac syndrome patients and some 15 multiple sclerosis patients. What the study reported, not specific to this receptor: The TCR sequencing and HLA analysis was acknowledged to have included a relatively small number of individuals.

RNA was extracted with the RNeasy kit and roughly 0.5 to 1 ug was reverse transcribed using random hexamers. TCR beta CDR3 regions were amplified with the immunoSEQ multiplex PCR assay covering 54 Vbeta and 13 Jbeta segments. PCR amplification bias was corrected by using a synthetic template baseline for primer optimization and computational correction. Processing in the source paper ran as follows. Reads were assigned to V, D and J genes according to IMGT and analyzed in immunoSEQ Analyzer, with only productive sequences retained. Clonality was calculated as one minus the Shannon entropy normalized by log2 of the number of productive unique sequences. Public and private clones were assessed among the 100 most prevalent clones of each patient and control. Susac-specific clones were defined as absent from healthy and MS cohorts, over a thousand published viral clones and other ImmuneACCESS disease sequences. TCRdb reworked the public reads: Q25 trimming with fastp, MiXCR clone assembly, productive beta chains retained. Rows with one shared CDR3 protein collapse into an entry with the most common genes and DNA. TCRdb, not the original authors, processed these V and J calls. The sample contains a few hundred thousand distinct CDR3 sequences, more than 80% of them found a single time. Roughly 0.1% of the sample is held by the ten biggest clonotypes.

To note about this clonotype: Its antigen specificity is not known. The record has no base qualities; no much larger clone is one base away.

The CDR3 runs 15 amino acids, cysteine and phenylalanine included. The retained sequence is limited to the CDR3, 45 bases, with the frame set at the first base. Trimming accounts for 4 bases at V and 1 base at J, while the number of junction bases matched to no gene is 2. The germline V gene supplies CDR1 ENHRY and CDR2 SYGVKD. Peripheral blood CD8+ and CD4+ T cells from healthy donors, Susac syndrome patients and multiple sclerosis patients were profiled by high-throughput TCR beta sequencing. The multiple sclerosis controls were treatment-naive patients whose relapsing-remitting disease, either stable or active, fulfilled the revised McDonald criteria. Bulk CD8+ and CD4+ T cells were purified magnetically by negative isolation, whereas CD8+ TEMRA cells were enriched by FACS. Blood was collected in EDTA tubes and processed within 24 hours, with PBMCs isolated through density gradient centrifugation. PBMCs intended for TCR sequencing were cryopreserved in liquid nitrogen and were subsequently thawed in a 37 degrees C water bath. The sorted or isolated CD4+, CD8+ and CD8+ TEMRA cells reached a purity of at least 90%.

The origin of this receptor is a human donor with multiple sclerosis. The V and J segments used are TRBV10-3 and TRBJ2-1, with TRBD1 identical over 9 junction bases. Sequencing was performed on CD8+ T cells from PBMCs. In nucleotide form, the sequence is TGTGCCATCAGTGGACAGGGGGAGTCCTACAATGAGCAGTTCTTC. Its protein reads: CAISGQGESYNEQFF.